Below, 8 T cell receptor beta chains from the same sample are listed, as sequenced in a study of T-cell memory formation after mild COVID-19. A single record per CDR3 protein comes from TCRdb applying MiXCR to the 5' RACE reads. The data hold some 210,000 distinct CDR3 sequences, with roughly 18% observed a single time. The sample taken for sequencing was PBMCs or a T cell subset sorted from them (not recorded which). Receptors originate from an adult woman who had mild COVID-19 (a few samples of this study predate the infection). Cell type and time point are not known.

This rearrangement joins TRBV19 to TRBJ1-1; possibly TRBD1 for D (5 bases). Germline CDR1 and CDR2: LNHDA and SQIVND (reference sequence). CDR3 length equals 13 residues. Trimming stripped 4 bases from V and 5 bases from J, with 11 bases between. The CDR3 protein is CASSSQGWTEAFF. The CDR3 region has the DNA TGTGCCAGTAGTAGCCAGGGATGGACTGAAGCTTTCTTT.

This chain uses TRBV6-1 with TRBJ1-6; D not certain. The CDR3 is 15 residues long. The V and J ends lost 1 base and 12 bases respectively, with 16 bases between them. In germline, CDR1 is MNHNS, CDR2 SASEGT. CDR3 residues: CASSEGARISLPLHF. DNA of the CDR3: TGTGCCAGCAGTGAAGGTGCCAGGATTTCTTTACCCCTCCACTTT.

As regards this clonotype: Sequence at one end of the junction differs from germline and may be a read error. This rearrangement joins TRBV7-6 to TRBJ2-1; D is uncertain. There are 14 residues in the CDR3. Germline V gene data show CDR1 as SGHVS and CDR2 as FNYEAQ. The CDR3: CASSLEHHINEQFF. The CDR3 nucleotides are TGTGCAAGCAGTTTAGAGCACCACATCAATGAGCAGTTCTTC.

This clonotype was seen a few times. This sequence joins TRBV20-1 and TRBJ1-2; D perhaps matches TRBD1 (5 bases). The CDR3 loop spans 12 amino acids. V lost 5 bases to trimming and J lost 4 bases, with 11 bases between them. Germline V gene data show CDR1 as DFQATT and CDR2 as SNEGSKA (reference sequence). Written as DNA, the CDR3 is TGCAGTGCTCACGGTGGGGCCTATGGCTACACCTTC. Encoded protein: CSAHGGAYGYTF.

This clonotype was detected only a few times. The chain carries TRBV15 and TRBJ2-1; 14 bases are a match to TRBD2. This CDR3 is built from 15 residues. Trimming at V came to 4 bases and at J to 8 bases, leaving 4 bases not matched to a gene. Germline CDR1 is LNHNV and CDR2 is YYDKDF (reference sequence). The chain's CDR3 is CATSTGTSGSYEQFF. The CDR3 nucleotides read TGTGCCACCAGCACCGGGACTAGCGGGAGTTATGAGCAGTTCTTC.

V is TRBV7-2 and J is TRBJ2-1, with D perhaps matching TRBD1 (6 bases). Between the trimmed V and J ends, which lost 2 bases and 4 bases, there was a span of 24 bases. CDR1 is SGHTA and CDR2 is FQGNSA in the germline V gene. The CDR3 length is 19 residues. Here the CDR3 reads CASSLLGAKTNVPYNEQFF. Written as DNA, the CDR3 is TGTGCCAGCAGCTTATTGGGGGCGAAAACTAACGTCCCTTACAATGAGCAGTTCTTC.

The chain recombines TRBV12-3 or TRBV12-4 with TRBJ2-1, with D possibly called TRBD1 or TRBD2 (6 bases each). The V end lost 4 bases, the J end lost 0 bases, and 10 bases lay between the germline ends. The CDR3 is 15 residues long. The CDR3: CASSSGAYSYNEQFF. DNA of the CDR3: TGTGCCAGCAGTTCGGGGGCCTACTCCTACAATGAGCAGTTCTTC.

This rearrangement joins TRBV25-1 to TRBJ2-6; 8 nucleotides align to TRBD1. This CDR3 spans 18 amino acids. Looked up from germline, CDR1 is MGHDK and CDR2 is SYGVNS. Unmatched junction bases numbered 9, after V lost 5 bases and J lost 0 bases. This CDR3 reads CASSYRGSKGSGANVLTF. In nucleotides, the CDR3 is TGTGCCAGCAGTTACAGGGGGTCGAAGGGCTCTGGGGCCAACGTCCTGACTTTC.